These 20 T cell receptor beta chains were all obtained from the same sample, sequenced in a study of identical twins. TCRdb used MiXCR to reprocess the 5' RACE reads, holding one entry per CDR3 protein. Among roughly 770,000 distinct CDR3 sequences listed, about 18% were seen once. This same sample was also part of a study on T cells expressing NK-cell markers.

Sample: PBMCs. The receptors were gathered from a woman in her late teens or twenties in good health.

This clonotype was recorded a few times. This chain uses TRBV13 with TRBJ2-7; 9 bases map to TRBD1. The CDR3 totals 14 residues. Germline CDR1 PRHDT, CDR2 FYEKMQ (reference sequence). The J segment lost 3 bases and the V segment lost 5 bases, leaving 5 bases of the junction unmatched. The chain's CDR3 is CASSPRTGDYEQYF. CDR3 bases: TGTGCCAGCAGCCCGAGGACAGGGGACTACGAGCAGTACTTC. Full variable domain (remainder filled in from reference TRBV13 and TRBJ2-7): AAGVIQSPRHLIKEKRETATLKCYPIPRHDTVYWYQQGPGQDPQFLISFYEKMQSDKGSIPDRFSAQQFSDYHSELNMSSLELGDSALYFCASSPRTGDYEQYFGPGTRLTVT.

CDR3 bases: TGTGCCAGCACCTCCACCGAGGTAGACTGGTCTTACGAGCAGTACTTC. Its translation is CASTSTEVDWSYEQYF. This chain connects TRBV7-9 to TRBJ2-7; D is unresolved. The CDR3 consists of 16 residues. CDR1 and CDR2 from the germline V gene are SEHNR and FQNEAQ (reference sequence). Trimming pared 7 bases from V and 4 bases from J, leaving 23 bases between. The whole variable domain, filled in from reference TRBV7-9 and TRBJ2-7, reads DTGVSQNPRHKITKRGQNVTFRCDPISEHNRLYWYRQTLGQGPEFLTYFQNEAQLEKSRLLSDRFSAERPKGSFSTLEIQRTEQGDSAMYLCASTSTEVDWSYEQYFGPGTRLTVT.

This clonotype was recorded at least ten times. The genes are TRBV6-5 and TRBJ2-7, with D tentatively TRBD1 (6 bases). Germline V gene sequence: CDR1 MNHEY, CDR2 SVGAGI. The CDR3 totals 15 residues. V gave up 0 bases and J gave up 2 bases, with 11 bases separating them. CDR3 amino acids: CASSYSTSGAYEQYF. The CDR3 region has the DNA TGTGCCAGCAGTTACTCGACCTCAGGGGCCTACGAGCAGTACTTC.

The CDR3 DNA reads TGTGCCAGCAGCTTAGGGTGGTCCCCAGGGGAGACCCAGTACTTC. The encoded protein is CASSLGWSPGETQYF. The chain employs TRBV5-5 and TRBJ2-5, with D possibly TRBD1 on 5 matching bases. The CDR3 length is 15 residues. Germline assignment: CDR1 SGHKS and CDR2 YYEKEE (reference sequence). The ends were cut back, 2 bases at V and 5 bases at J, with 16 bases in the middle.

This clonotype was detected a few times. The chain has TRBV30 and TRBJ2-7; 7 bases fit TRBD2. V shed 5 bases and J 3 bases; nucleotides not matched to a gene: 7. Germline assignment: CDR1 GTSNPN and CDR2 SVGIG (reference sequence). The CDR3 runs to 13 residues. CDR3 sequence: CAWAIASGYEQYF. The CDR3 nucleotides read TGTGCCTGGGCTATTGCTAGCGGCTACGAGCAGTACTTC.

In its sample, this clonotype was seen a few times. The chain uses TRBV10-3 and TRBJ2-5, with a tentative D call TRBD2 (6 bases). Germline CDR1 and CDR2: ENHRY and SYGVKD. This CDR3 region has 15 residues. Trimming left V 0 bases short and J 5 bases short, with 13 bases between. This CDR3 reads CAISESAPRGETQYF. Written as DNA, the CDR3 is TGTGCCATCAGTGAGTCCGCCCCTCGGGGGGAGACCCAGTACTTC.

The sample holds a few counts of this clonotype. The V call is TRBV7-9, the J call TRBJ2-5, with 7 bases fitting TRBD2. V lost 1 base and J lost 5; bases outside the gene matches: 4. The CDR3 extends over 14 amino acids. Germline V CDR1 and CDR2: SEHNR, FQNEAQ (reference sequence). This CDR3 reads CASSLEPGGETQYF. For the CDR3, the DNA is TGTGCCAGCAGCTTAGAGCCGGGAGGCGAGACCCAGTACTTC.

The rearrangement links TRBV12-3 or TRBV12-4 to TRBJ1-5; D call uncertain. This CDR3 has 15 residues. V gave up 5 bases and J gave up 3 bases, with 14 bases separating them. CDR3 coding DNA: TGTGCCAGCAGTCCTAACTCCGGGCTCAATCAGCCCCAGCATTTT. Translated, it gives CASSPNSGLNQPQHF.

The chain joins TRBV6-1 to TRBJ1-5; 7 bases line up with TRBD1. From germline, CDR1 is MNHNS and CDR2 SASEGT. Germline trimming cut 6 bases from V and 1 base from J; bases unmatched to any gene: 15. The CDR3 totals 18 residues. CDR3 in DNA: TGTGCCAGCAGCAGACAGGGAAGGGGAACGGGGAGCAATCAGCCCCAGCATTTT. Its protein is CASSRQGRGTGSNQPQHF.

The chain joins TRBV3-1 to TRBJ2-4; TRBD2 aligns across 9 bases. The germline gives CDR1 LGHDT, CDR2 YNNKEL (reference sequence). CDR3 size: 17 residues. V was pared by 1 base and J by 0 bases, with 4 bases of the junction left unmatched. The CDR3 is CASSQGASGVAKNIQYF. The CDR3 nucleotides are TGTGCCAGCAGCCAAGGTGCTAGCGGGGTAGCCAAAAACATTCAGTACTTC.

This clonotype was detected only a few times. CDR3 region: CASSLDSGIPYEQYF. CDR3 nucleotide sequence: TGTGCCAGCAGCTTAGACTCAGGGATCCCCTACGAGCAGTACTTC. The genes are TRBV7-6 and TRBJ2-7; D might be TRBD1 (5 bases). This CDR3 spans 15 amino acids. Germline V gives CDR1 SGHVS, CDR2 FNYEAQ. V lost 1 base, J lost 2 bases, and 12 bases lay in between.

The rearrangement uses TRBV7-9 and TRBJ1-2; a possible D gene is TRBD1 (5 bases). V dropped 3 bases and J dropped 3 bases, with 20 bases sitting between them. The CDR3 has 17 residues. Germline assignment: CDR1 SEHNR and CDR2 FQNEAQ (reference sequence). CDR3 amino acids: CASSFGMRRDGDYGYTF. For the CDR3, the DNA is TGTGCCAGCAGCTTTGGGATGCGCCGGGACGGTGACTATGGCTACACCTTC.

V is TRBV19 and J is TRBJ2-1, with D possibly TRBD2 on 5 matching bases. V lost 3 bases to trimming and J lost 0 bases, with 12 bases between them. Germline V gene data show CDR1 as LNHDA and CDR2 as SQIVND (reference sequence). The CDR3 runs to 16 residues. Here the CDR3 reads CASSMAGLSSYNEQFF. Here the CDR3 DNA reads TGTGCCAGTAGTATGGCCGGACTCTCCTCCTACAATGAGCAGTTCTTC.

This clonotype has ten or more counts. The V call is TRBV7-2, the J call TRBJ2-7; D remains ambiguous. Germline CDR1 reads SGHTA; CDR2 reads FQGNSA. This CDR3 has 13 residues. The germline V and J ends were trimmed by 0 bases and 4 bases, with 7 bases remaining between them. CDR3 sequence reads: CASSLARSYEQYF. The CDR3 DNA follows: TGTGCCAGCAGCTTAGCGCGCTCTTACGAGCAGTACTTC.

This clonotype was counted between two and nine times. This sequence joins TRBV20-1 and TRBJ2-1; 7 nucleotides match TRBD2. In germline, CDR1 is DFQATT, CDR2 SNEGSKA (reference sequence). There are 15 residues in the CDR3. V lost 5 bases, J lost 4 bases, and 11 bases stayed unmatched. This CDR3 reads CSASDSSGPYNEQFF. CDR3 DNA: TGCAGTGCTTCAGACTCTAGCGGACCTTACAATGAGCAGTTCTTC.

This clonotype was seen a few times. The gene calls are TRBV6-1 and TRBJ2-7; a possible D gene is TRBD1 (5 bases). Germline CDR1 is MNHNS and CDR2 is SASEGT. Trimming shortened V by 6 bases and J by 3 bases, and 15 bases separated the two germline ends. This CDR3 has 14 residues. This chain's CDR3 is CASRGLGESYEQYF. The CDR3, as DNA: TGTGCCAGCAGGGGGCTGGGTGAGAGCTACGAGCAGTACTTC.

Only a few counts were recorded for this clonotype. The chain carries TRBV4-3 and TRBJ2-5; D gene ambiguous. CDR3 length: 15 residues. Germline V CDR1 and CDR2: LGHNA, YSLEER. With 4 bases removed from V and 2 bases from J, the gap between germline ends came to 14 bases. The CDR3 sequence: CASSPDGIRQETQYF. The CDR3 DNA reads TGCGCCAGCAGCCCCGACGGAATTAGGCAAGAGACCCAGTACTTC.

CDR3 amino acids: CASTWWGPWSGELFF. In DNA form, the CDR3 reads TGCGCCAGCACTTGGTGGGGACCATGGTCCGGGGAGCTGTTTTTT. The chain uses TRBV5-1 and TRBJ2-2, with D perhaps assigned TRBD1 or TRBD2 (5 bases each). The CDR3 sequence is 15 residues long. The V gene's germline CDR1 is SGHRS and CDR2 YFSETQ. V was pared by 6 bases and J by 6 bases, with 18 bases between.

This chain uses TRBV3-1 with TRBJ2-3, with 7 positions matching TRBD2. Unmatched junction bases numbered 6, after V lost 3 bases and J lost 0 bases. This CDR3 is 16 amino acids long. Per the germline V gene, CDR1 is LGHDT and CDR2 is YNNKEL (reference sequence). CDR3 loop: CASSQTLAASTDTQYF. In DNA form, the CDR3 reads TGTGCCAGCAGCCAGACTCTAGCGGCTAGCACAGATACGCAGTATTTT.

This clonotype was observed a handful of times. The rearrangement links TRBV5-1 to TRBJ2-3; tentatively, D is TRBD2 (5 bases). The CDR3 has 13 amino acids. From germline, CDR1 is SGHRS and CDR2 YFSETQ. V shed 4 bases and J shed 4 bases, with 10 bases lying between them. CDR3 sequence: CASSGAGADTQYF. The CDR3 nucleotides read TGCGCCAGCAGCGGCGCCGGGGCAGATACGCAGTATTTT. The variable domain in full, with the rest retrieved from reference TRBV5-1 and TRBJ2-3, is KAGVTQTPRYLIKTRGQQVTLSCSPISGHRSVSWYQQTPGQGLQFLFEYFSETQRNKGNFPGRFSGRQFSNSRSEMNVSTLELGDSALYLCASSGAGADTQYFGPGTRLTVL.